This TCR beta chain comes out of a study of shared clonotypes between healthy human individuals. The study enrolled healthy HIV-negative adults without recent acute infections or vaccinations as donors. Deep was the level at which the assay was run. The method was immunoSEQ multiplex PCR; TCRdb's version includes in-frame clones alone and lacks a portion of them. The profile shows about 2,500,000 clones, approximately 94% of them singletons. Trimming pared 5 bases from V and 2 bases from J, leaving 13 bases between. The germline CDR1 and CDR2 sequences are MDHEN and SYDVKM. This CDR3 is 15 amino acids long.

The chain employs TRBV28 and TRBJ1-5, with a tentative D call TRBD1 (5 bases). Sequencing was carried out using naive CD4+ T cells sorted from blood. Regarding subset: CD45RA+ positively selected. This receptor was taken from a man aged 18 to 29 in good health. In nucleotides, the CDR3 is TGTGCCAGCAGTCGAGGGGAGCCACGCAATCAGCCCCAGCATTTT. Its protein is CASSRGEPRNQPQHF.